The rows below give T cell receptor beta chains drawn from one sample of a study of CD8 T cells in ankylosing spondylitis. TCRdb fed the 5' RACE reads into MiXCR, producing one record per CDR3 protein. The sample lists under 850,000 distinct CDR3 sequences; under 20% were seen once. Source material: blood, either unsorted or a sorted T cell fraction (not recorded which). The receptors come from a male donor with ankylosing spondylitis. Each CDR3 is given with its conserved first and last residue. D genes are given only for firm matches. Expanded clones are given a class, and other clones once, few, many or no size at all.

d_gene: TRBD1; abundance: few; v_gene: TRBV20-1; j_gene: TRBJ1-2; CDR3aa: CSARLDRGYYGYTF; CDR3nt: TGCAGTGCTAGATTGGACAGGGGATACTATGGCTACACCTTC
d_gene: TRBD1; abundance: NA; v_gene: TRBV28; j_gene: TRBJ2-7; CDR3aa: CASTWDRNYEQYF; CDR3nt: TGTGCCAGCACCTGGGACAGAAACTACGAGCAGTACTTC
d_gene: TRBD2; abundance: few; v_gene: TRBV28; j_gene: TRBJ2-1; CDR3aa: CASSPGLADNNEQFF; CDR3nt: TGTGCCAGCAGTCCCGGACTAGCGGATAACAATGAGCAGTTCTTC
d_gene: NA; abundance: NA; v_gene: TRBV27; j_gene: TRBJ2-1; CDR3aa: CASSLVYLSSYNEQFF; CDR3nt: TGTGCCAGCAGTTTAGTTTACCTTAGCTCCTACAATGAGCAGTTCTTC
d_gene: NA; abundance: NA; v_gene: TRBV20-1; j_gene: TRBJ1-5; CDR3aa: CSARASESSNQPQHF; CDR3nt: TGCAGTGCTAGAGCGTCAGAATCTAGCAATCAGCCCCAGCATTTT
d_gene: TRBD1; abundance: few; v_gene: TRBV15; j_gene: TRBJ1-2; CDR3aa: CATSREIGQEYGYTF; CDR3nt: TGTGCCACCAGCAGAGAAATTGGACAGGAATATGGCTACACCTTC
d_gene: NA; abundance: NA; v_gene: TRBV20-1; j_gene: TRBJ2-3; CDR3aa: CSARTPRSTDTQYF; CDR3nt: TGCAGTGCTCGGACACCGCGAAGCACAGATACGCAGTATTTT
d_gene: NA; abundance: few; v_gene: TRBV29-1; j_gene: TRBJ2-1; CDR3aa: CSVFERVYNEQFF; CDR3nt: TGCAGCGTTTTCGAGCGGGTCTACAATGAGCAGTTCTTC
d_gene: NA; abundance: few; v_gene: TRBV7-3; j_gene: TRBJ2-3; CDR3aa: CASSLDGTPRTDTQYF; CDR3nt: TGTGCCAGCAGCTTAGACGGGACACCACGCACAGATACGCAGTATTTT
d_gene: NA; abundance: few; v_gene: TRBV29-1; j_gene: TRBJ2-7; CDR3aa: CSVGDTNYEQYF; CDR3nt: TGCAGCGTTGGGGACACTAACTACGAGCAGTACTTC
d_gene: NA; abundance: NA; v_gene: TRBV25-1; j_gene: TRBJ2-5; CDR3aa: CASSAWGAGETQYF; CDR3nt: TGTGCCAGCAGCGCATGGGGGGCCGGGGAGACCCAGTACTTC
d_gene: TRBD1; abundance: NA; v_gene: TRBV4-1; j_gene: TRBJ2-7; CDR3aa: CASSHAYRDRGPEQYF; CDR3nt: TGCGCCAGCAGCCACGCCTACCGGGACAGGGGTCCCGAGCAGTACTTC
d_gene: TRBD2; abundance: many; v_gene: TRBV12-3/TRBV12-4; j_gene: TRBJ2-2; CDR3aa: CATNRGGNTGELFF; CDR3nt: TGTGCCACCAATCGGGGGGGGAACACCGGGGAGCTGTTTTTT
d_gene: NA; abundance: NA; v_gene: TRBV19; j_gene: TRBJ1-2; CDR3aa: CASSLRNNYGYTF; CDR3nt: TGTGCCAGTAGTTTACGAAACAACTATGGCTACACCTTC
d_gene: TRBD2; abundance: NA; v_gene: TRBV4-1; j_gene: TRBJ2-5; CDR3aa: CASSQVESGGAGPTAQYF; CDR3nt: TGCGCCAGCAGCCAGGTAGAGAGCGGGGGGGCAGGACCAACTGCCCAGTACTTC
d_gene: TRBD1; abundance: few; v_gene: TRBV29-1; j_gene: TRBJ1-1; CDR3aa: CSVDGQVNTEAFF; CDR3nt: TGCAGCGTAGACGGACAGGTCAACACTGAAGCTTTCTTT